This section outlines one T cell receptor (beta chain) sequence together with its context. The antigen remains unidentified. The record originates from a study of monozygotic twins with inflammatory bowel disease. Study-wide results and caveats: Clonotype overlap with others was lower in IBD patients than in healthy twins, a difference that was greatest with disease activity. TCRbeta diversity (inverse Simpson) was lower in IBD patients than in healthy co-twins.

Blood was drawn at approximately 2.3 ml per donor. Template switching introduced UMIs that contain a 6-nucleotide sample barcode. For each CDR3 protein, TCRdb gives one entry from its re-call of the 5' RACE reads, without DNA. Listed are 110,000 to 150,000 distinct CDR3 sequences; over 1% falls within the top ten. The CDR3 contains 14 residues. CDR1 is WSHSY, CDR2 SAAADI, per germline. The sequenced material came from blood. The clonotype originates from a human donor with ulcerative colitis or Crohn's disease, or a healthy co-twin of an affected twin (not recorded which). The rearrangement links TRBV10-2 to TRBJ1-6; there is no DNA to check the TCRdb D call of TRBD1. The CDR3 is CASRGAGAQSPLHF.